This TCR beta chain comes out of a study of post-analysis software for immune sequencing data. The wider study: As for disease course, relapsing-remitting, secondary progressive and progressive-relapsing multiple sclerosis were all included. Study-level findings and limits: The authors found that F measure strongly co-clustered same-batch samples. Significantly decreased normalized Chao1 diversity was recorded for multiple sclerosis patients relative to controls.

TCR beta cDNA libraries included unique molecular identifiers. Input of about 0.95 to 11 million T cells yielded around 460,000 cDNA molecules. MiXCR, applied by TCRdb to the PCR reads, yields one record per CDR3 protein. Here the sample spans about 200,000 distinct CDR3 sequences, 29% being singletons. This clonotype has a count of ten or more. Its specificity is not known. The source material was blood. This TCR was recovered from a girl aged 2-17 years with multiple sclerosis.

The CDR3 nucleotides are TGCGCCAGCAGCCAAGAAGAGCGGGGGGGCCCCACAGATACGCAGTATTTT. It specifies CASSQEERGGPTDTQYF. The chain has TRBV4-1 and TRBJ2-3; 10 bases are a match to TRBD2. The J segment lost 2 bases and the V segment lost 0 bases, leaving 5 bases of the junction unmatched. The CDR3 covers 17 residues. Germline CDR1 reads MGHRA; CDR2 reads YSYEKL.